This TCR beta chain comes out of a study of identifying expanded T cells in peripheral blood. Whole-study findings and limits: Technical replicates showed about 1.2 changed clones; around 2 weeks about 16.4; four weeks 19.

Details on this clone: Its antigen is as yet unknown.

Collection occurred without any documented infections or immune events in donors. The data were produced by immunoSEQ multiplex PCR, yet TCRdb's version contains in-frame clones alone and is incomplete. The profile covers 70,000 to 100,000 clones, with around nine tenths appearing a single time and 15% to 20% taken by the ten largest. The sequencing input was blood. The clonotype originates from a person between 18 and 69 years old in good health.

The CDR3 sequence is CAISESRPGDPDEQYF. In DNA form, the CDR3 reads TGTGCCATCAGTGAGTCAAGGCCAGGGGATCCGGACGAGCAGTACTTC. The J gene is TRBJ2-7, the V gene TRBV10-3, with a weak D call TRBD1 (6 bases). This CDR3 comprises 16 residues. V gave up 0 bases and J gave up 5 bases, with 17 bases separating them. Germline lookup yields CDR1 ENHRY and CDR2 SYGVKD.